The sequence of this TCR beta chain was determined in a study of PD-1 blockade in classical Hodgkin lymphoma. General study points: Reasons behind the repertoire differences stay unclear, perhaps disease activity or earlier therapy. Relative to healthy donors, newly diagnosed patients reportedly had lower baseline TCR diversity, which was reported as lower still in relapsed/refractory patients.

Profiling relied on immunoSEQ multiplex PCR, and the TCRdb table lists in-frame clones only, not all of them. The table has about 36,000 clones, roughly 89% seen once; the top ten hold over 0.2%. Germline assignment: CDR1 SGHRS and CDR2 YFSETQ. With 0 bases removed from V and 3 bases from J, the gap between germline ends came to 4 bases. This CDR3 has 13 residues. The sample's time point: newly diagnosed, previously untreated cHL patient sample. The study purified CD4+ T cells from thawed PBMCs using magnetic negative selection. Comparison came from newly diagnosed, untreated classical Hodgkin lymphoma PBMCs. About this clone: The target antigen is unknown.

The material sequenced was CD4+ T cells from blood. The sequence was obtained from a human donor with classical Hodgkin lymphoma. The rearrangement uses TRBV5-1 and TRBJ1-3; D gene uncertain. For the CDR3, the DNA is TGCGCCAGCAGCTTGGAGCGTGGAAACACCATATATTTT. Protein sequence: CASSLERGNTIYF.